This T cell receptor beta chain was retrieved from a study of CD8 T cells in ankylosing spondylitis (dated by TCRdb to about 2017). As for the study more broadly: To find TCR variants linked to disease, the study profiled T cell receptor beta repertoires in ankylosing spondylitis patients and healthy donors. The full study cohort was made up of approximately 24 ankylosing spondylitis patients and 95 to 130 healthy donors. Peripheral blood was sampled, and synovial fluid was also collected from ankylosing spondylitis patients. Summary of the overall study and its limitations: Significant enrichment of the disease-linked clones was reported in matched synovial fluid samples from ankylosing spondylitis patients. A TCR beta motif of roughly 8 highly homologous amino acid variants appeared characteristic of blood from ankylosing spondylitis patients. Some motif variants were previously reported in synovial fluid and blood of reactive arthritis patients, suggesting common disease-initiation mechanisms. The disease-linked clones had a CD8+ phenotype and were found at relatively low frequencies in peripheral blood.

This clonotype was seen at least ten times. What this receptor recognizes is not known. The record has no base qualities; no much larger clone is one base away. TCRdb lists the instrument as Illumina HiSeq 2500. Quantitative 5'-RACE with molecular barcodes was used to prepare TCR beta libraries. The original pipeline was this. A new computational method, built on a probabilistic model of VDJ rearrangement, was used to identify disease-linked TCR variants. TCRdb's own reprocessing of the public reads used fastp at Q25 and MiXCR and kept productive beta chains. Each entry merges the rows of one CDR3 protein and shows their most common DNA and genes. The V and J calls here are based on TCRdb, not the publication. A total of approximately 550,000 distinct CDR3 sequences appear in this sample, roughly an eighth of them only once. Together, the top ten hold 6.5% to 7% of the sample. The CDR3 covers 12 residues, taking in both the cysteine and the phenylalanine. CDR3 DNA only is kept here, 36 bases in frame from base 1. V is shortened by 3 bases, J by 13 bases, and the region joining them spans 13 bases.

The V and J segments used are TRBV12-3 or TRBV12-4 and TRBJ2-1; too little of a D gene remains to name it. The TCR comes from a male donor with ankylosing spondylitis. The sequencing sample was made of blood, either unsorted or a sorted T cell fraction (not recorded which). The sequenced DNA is TGTGCCAGCAGTTTGGGCAGGAGCCTACAGTTCTTC. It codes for CASSLGRSLQFF.